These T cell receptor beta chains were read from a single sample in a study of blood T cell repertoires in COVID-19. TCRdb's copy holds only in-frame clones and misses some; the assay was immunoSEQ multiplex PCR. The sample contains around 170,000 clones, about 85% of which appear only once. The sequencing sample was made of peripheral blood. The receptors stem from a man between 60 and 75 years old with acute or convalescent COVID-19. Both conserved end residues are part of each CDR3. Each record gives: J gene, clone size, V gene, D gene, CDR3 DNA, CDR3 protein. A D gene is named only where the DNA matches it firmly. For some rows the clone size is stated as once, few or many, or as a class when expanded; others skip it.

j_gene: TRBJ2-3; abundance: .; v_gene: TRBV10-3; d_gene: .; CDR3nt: TGTGCCATCCGGACGGGACTTGATACGCAGTATTTT; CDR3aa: CAIRTGLDTQYF
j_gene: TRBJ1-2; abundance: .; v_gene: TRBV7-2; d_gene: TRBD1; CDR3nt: TGTGCCAGCAGCCCCGTGATGGACAGGAACTATGGCTACACCTTC; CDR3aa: CASSPVMDRNYGYTF
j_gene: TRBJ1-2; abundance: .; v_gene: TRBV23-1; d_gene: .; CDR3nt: TGCGCCAGCTTCAGTTGGACTTCCCCAAACTATGGCTACACCTTC; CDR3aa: CASFSWTSPNYGYTF
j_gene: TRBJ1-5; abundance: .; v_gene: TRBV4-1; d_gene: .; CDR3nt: TGCGCCAGCAGCCCTACTTATAATCAGCCCCAGCATTTT; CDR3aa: CASSPTYNQPQHF
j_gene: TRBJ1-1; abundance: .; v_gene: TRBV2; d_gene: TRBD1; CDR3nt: TGTGCCAGCAGCCAGGGGGTGGGAACTGAAGCTTTCTTT; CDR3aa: CASSQGVGTEAFF
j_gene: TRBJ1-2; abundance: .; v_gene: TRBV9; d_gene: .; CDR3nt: TGTGCCAGCAGCGAGGACAGAAACTATGGCTACACCTTC; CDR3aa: CASSEDRNYGYTF
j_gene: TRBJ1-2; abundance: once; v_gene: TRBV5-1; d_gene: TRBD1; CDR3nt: TGCGCCAGCAGCACCGACAGGGTCGGTGGCTACACCTTC; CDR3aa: CASSTDRVGGYTF
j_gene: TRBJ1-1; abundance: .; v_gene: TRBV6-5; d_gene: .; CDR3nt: TGTGCCAGCAGTTCTTGGCACGAAGCTTTCTTT; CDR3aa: CASSSWHEAFF
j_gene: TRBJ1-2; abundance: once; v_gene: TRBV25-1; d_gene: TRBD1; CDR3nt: TGTGCCAGCAGTAGGGACAGGGGGTATGGCTACACCTTC; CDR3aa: CASSRDRGYGYTF
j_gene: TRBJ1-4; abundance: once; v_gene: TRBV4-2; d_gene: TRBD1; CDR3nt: TGTGCCAGCAGCCAAGATCCCACAGGGGTAAATGAAAAACTGTTTTTT; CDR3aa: CASSQDPTGVNEKLFF
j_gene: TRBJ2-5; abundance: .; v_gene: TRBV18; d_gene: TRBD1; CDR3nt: TGTGCCAGCTCACTAAGGGACAGCCTCCAAGAGACCCAGTACTTC; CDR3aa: CASSLRDSLQETQYF
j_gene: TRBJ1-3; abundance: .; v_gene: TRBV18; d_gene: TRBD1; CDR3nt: TGTGCCAGCTCACCCGTAAGACAGGGCTCTGGAAACACCATATATTTT; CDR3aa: CASSPVRQGSGNTIYF
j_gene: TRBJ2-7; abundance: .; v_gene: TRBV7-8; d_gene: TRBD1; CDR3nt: TGTGCCAGCAGCTTAGGGGACAGCTCCTACGAGCAGTACTTC; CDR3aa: CASSLGDSSYEQYF
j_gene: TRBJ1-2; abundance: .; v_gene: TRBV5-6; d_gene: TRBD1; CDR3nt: TGTGCCAGCAGCTTCCCGGGACAGGGGGCGCATGGCTACACCTTC; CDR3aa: CASSFPGQGAHGYTF
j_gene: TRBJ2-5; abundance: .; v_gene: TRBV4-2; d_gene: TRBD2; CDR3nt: TGTGCCAGCAGCCAAGGCACGGGACTAGCGGGGGGGCCGGTGGAGACCCAGTACTTC; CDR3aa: CASSQGTGLAGGPVETQYF
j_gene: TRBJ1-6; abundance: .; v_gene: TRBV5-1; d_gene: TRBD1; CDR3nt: TGCGCCAGCAGCCAATTACAGGGGCCAAATTCACCCCTCCACTTT; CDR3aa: CASSQLQGPNSPLHF
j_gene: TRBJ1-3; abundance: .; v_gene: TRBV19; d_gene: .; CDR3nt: TGTGCCAGTAGTATCCGGTCCTCTGGAAACACCATATATTTT; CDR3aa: CASSIRSSGNTIYF
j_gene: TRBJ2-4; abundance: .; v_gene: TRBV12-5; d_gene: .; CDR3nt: TGTGCTAGTGGTTTGGTACTCGACAGGCTGAACATTCAGTACTTC; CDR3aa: CASGLVLDRLNIQYF
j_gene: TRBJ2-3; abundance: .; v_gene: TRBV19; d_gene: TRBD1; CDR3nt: TGTGCCAGTTCGTTAACAGGGGCGAATACGCAGTATTTT; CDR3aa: CASSLTGANTQYF
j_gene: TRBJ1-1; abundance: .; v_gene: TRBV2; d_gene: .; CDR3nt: TGTGCCAGCCCCGTTCTCCGAGGGAAGAACACTGAAGCTTTCTTT; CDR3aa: CASPVLRGKNTEAFF
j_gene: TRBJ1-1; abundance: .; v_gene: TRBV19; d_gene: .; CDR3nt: TGTGCCAGTAGTATCCCCGGGAGGGAAGCTTTCTTT; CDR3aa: CASSIPGREAFF
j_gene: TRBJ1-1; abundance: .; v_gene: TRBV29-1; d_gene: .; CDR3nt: TGCAGCGTTGCGACAGAAATGAACACTGAAGCTTTCTTT; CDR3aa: CSVATEMNTEAFF
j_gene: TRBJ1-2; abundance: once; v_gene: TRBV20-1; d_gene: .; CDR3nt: TGCAGTGCGTCGAAAGGGGAAGGCTACACCTTC; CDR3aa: CSASKGEGYTF
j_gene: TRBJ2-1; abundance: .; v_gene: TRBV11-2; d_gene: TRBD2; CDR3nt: TGTGCCAGCAGCTTAGGTCAAGAGGTAGCGGGAGTCTCCTACAATGAGCAGTTCTTC; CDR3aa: CASSLGQEVAGVSYNEQFF
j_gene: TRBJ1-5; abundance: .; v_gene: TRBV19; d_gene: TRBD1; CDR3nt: TGTGCCAGTAGTATAACAGGGGGCTGGGGACAGCCCCAGCATTTT; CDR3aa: CASSITGGWGQPQHF
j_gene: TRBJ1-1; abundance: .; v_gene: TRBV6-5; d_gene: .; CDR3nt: TGTGCCAGCAGTCGTGGAGTGAACACTGAAGCTTTCTTT; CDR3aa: CASSRGVNTEAFF
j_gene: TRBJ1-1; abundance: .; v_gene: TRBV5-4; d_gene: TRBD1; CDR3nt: TGTGCCAGCAGCTCAAACGGACAGGGAAACACTGAAGCTTTCTTT; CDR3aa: CASSSNGQGNTEAFF
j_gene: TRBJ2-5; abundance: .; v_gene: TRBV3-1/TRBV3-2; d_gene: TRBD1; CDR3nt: TGTGCCAGCAGCCAAGGGGTCGGACAGGGGAAAGAGACCCAGTACTTC; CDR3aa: CASSQGVGQGKETQYF
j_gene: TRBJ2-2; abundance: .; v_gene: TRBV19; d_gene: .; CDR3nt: TGTGCCAGTAGCTCTCTCAGCCGGGTCACCGGGGAGCTGTTTTTT; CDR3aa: CASSSLSRVTGELFF
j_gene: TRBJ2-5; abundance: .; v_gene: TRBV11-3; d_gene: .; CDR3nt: TGTGCCAGCAGCTTATCTGGCAGGGCGTACCAAGAGACCCAGTACTTC; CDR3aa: CASSLSGRAYQETQYF
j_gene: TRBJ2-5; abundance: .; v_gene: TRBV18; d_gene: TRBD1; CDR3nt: TGTGCCAGCTCGCTCACAGGGGAAGAGACCCAGTACTTC; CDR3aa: CASSLTGEETQYF
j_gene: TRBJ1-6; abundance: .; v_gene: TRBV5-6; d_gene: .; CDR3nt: TGTGCCAGCAGCTTGGCCGGGATGAGCTCCTATAATTCACCCCTCCACTTT; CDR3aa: CASSLAGMSSYNSPLHF
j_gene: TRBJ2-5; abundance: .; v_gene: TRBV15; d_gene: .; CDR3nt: TGTGCCACCAGCAGAGCGGGGTACCAAGAGACCCAGTACTTC; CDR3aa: CATSRAGYQETQYF
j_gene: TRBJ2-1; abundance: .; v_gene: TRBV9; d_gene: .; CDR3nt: TGTGCCAGCAGCGCGCGGGTGGACCTTTACAATGAGCAGTTCTTC; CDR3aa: CASSARVDLYNEQFF